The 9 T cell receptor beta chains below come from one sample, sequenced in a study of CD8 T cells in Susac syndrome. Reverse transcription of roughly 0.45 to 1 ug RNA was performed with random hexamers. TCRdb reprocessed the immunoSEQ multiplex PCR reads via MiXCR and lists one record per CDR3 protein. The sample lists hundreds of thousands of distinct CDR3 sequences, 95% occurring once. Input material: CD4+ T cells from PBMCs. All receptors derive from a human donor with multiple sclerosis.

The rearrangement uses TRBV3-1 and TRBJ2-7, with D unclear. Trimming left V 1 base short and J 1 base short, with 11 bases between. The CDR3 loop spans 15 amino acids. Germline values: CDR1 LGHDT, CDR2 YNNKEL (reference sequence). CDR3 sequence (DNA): TGTGCCAGCAGCCAAGGGGTGGTGATTTCCTACGAGCAGTACTTC. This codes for CASSQGVVISYEQYF.

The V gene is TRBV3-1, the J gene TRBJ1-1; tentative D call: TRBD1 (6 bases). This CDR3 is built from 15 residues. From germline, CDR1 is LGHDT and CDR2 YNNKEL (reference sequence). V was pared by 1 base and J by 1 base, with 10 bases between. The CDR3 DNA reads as TGTGCCAGCAGCCAAGCTTGGACAGCGAACACTGAAGCTTTCTTT. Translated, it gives CASSQAWTANTEAFF.

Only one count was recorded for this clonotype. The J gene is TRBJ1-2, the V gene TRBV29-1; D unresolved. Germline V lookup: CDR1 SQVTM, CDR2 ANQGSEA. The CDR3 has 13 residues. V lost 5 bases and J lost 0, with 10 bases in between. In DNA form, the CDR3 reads TGCAGCGTTTGGATAGGTCCTAACTATGGCTACACCTTC. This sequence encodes CSVWIGPNYGYTF.

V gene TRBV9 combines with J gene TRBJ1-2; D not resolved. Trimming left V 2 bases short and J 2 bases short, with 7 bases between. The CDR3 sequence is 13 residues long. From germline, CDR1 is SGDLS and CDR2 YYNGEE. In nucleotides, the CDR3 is TGTGCCAGCAGCGTCCGGGCCAACTATGGCTACACCTTC. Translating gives CASSVRANYGYTF.

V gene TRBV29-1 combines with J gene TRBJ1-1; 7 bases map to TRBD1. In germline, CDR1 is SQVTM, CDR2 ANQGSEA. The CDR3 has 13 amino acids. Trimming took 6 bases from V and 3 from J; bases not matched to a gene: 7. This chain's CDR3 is CSVHRGGDTEAFF. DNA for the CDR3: TGCAGCGTGCACAGGGGAGGGGACACTGAAGCTTTCTTT.

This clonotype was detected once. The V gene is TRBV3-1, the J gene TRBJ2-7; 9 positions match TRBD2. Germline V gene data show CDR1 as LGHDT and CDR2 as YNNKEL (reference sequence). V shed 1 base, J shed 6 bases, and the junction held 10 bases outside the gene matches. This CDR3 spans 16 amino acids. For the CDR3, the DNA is TGTGCCAGCAGCCAAGTGAGAGGCGGGGGGGCCGGCGAGCAGTACTTC. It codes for CASSQVRGGGAGEQYF.

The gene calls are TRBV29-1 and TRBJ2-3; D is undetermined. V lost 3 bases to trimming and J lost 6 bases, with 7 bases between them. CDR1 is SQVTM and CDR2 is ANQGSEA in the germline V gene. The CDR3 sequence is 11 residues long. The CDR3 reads CSVDRGDTQYF. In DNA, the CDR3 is TGCAGCGTTGACCGTGGGGATACGCAGTATTTT.

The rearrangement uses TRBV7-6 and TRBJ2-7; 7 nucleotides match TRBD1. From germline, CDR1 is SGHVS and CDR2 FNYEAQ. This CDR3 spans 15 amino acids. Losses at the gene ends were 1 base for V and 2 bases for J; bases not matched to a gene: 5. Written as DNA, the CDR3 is TGTGCCAGCAGCTTAGTTGAGGGGGCTACCTACGAGCAGTACTTC. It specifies CASSLVEGATYEQYF.

This CDR3 is CSAVTGPNTEAFF. CDR3 nucleotide sequence: TGCAGTGCGGTTACAGGGCCGAACACTGAAGCTTTCTTT. The chain links TRBV20-1 to TRBJ1-1; D might be TRBD1 (6 bases). The CDR3 is 13 amino acids. Per germline, CDR1 DFQATT and CDR2 SNEGSKA (reference sequence). Trimming removed 6 bases at V and 1 base at J, with 12 bases between.